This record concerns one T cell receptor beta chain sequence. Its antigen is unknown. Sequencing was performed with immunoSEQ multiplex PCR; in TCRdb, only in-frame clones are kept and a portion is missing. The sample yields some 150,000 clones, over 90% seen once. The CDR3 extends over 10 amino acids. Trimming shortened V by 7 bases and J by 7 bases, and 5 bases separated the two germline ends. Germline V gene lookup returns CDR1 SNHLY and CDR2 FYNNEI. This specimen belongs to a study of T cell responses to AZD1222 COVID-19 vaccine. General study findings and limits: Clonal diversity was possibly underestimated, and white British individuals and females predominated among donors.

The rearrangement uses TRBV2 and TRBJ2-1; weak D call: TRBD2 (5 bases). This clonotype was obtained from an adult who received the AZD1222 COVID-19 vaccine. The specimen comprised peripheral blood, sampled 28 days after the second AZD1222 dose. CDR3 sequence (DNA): TGTGCCAGCACGGGGAATGAGCAGTTCTTC. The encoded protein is CASTGNEQFF.